The clone carrying this T cell receptor beta chain has a count of ten or more. Its antigen is as yet unknown. Looked up from germline, CDR1 is MNHEY and CDR2 is SMNVEV (reference sequence). Trimming shortened V by 7 bases and J by 0 bases, and 19 bases separated the two germline ends. The CDR3 covers 17 residues. The data derive from a study of blood T cells in healthy people across ages. Study observations and caveats: Diversity was higher, and naive CD4+ cells more numerous, in long-lived donors than in aged donors.

The donors, aged 6 to 90, were healthy Caucasians from Russia. Primed by a sample-barcoded 5' primer and a J-beta primer mix, a second PCR proceeded for about 7 to 11 cycles. Every cDNA molecule carried a tag from a template-switch adaptor bearing 12 random nucleotides. TCRdb independently ran MiXCR on the 5' RACE reads; one entry per CDR3 protein. The repertoire holds about 640,000 distinct CDR3 sequences, with under 30% as singletons. The J gene is TRBJ1-5, the V gene TRBV27; D not certain. This clonotype was obtained from an elderly woman in good health. The sequenced sample was blood. CDR3 sequence reads: CASKATAIDYSNQPQHF. CDR3 nucleotides: TGTGCCAGCAAGGCCACAGCGATCGATTATAGCAATCAGCCCCAGCATTTT.